The clone carrying this T cell receptor beta chain was seen once. The data originate from a study of blood T cell repertoires in COVID-19. The method was immunoSEQ multiplex PCR; TCRdb's version includes in-frame clones alone and lacks a portion of them. The sample has 40,000 to 45,000 clones, 89% seen once. This TCR was recovered from a man between 50 and 59 years old with active COVID-19. The sequenced material came from peripheral blood.

The CDR3 DNA reads as TGTGCCAGCAGCCAGCCCCCGACTAGCGGGAGAAGACGGTCCTACGAGCAGTACTTC. Its protein is CASSQPPTSGRRRSYEQYF. The chain links TRBV14 to TRBJ2-7; 12 nucleotides match TRBD2. After removal of 3 bases from V and 1 base from J, the junction contained 13 bases not matched to a gene. Germline CDR1 is SGHDN and CDR2 is FVKESK. The CDR3 covers 19 residues.